This T cell receptor (beta chain) was observed in a study of cytomegalovirus exposure and HLA in healthy donors. To note about this clone: Antigen: not known.

There are 11 residues in the CDR3. The germline CDR1 and CDR2 sequences are MNHEY and SVGAGI. Trimming removed 7 bases at V and 6 bases at J, with 8 bases between. A multiplex PCR was run with 60 Vbeta primers and 13 Jbeta primers. Assay: immunoSEQ multiplex PCR; the TCRdb copy retains only in-frame clones and omits some. The sample consists of about 80,000 clones, 80% of them appearing once. Points from the study as a whole: In a later analysis, HLA-associated TCR beta chains were more clonally expanded than equally common others. An analysis that was carried out later associated 15,000 to 20,000 TCR beta sequences with HLA alleles at 0.05 false discovery rate. Apparent HLA restriction characterized most CMV-associated TCR beta chains in a later analysis.

The TCR sequence derives from a woman aged 50 to 65 in good health and CMV-seropositive. The V gene is TRBV6-5, the J gene TRBJ2-3; no reliable D call. Sequenced sample: PBMCs. The CDR3 loop is CASKSVDTQYF. In nucleotides, the CDR3 is TGTGCCAGCAAATCGGTGGATACGCAGTATTTT.